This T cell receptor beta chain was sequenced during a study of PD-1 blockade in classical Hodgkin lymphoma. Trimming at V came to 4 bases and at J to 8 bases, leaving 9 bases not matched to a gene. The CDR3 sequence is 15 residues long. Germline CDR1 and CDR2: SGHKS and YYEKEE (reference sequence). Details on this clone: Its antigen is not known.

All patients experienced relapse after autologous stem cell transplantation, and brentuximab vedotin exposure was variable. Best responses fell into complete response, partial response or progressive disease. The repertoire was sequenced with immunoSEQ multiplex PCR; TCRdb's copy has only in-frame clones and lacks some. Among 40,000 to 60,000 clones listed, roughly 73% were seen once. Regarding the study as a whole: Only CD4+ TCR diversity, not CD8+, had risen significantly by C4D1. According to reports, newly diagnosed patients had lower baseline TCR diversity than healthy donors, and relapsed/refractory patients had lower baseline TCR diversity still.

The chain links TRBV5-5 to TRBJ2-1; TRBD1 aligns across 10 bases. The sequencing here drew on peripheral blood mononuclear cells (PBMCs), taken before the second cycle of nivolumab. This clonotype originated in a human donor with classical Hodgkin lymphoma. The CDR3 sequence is CASSPDRGSHYEQFF. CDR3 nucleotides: TGTGCCAGCAGCCCGGACAGGGGGTCACACTATGAGCAGTTCTTC.